Sequencing of this TCR beta chain was carried out in a study of CD8 T cells in Susac syndrome. Trimming took 3 bases from V and 2 from J, leaving 14 bases between them. The germline CDR1 and CDR2 sequences are DFQATT and SNEGSKA (reference sequence). CDR3 length: 15 residues. The study sequenced TCR beta in blood CD8+ and CD4+ T cells. An input of about 0.45 to 1 ug of RNA was subjected to reverse transcription using random hexamers. TCRdb reprocessed the immunoSEQ multiplex PCR reads via MiXCR and lists one record per CDR3 protein. Seen here are around 80,000 distinct CDR3 sequences, over 90% observed once, and the top ten hold around 0.25%.

The chain is built from TRBV20-1 and TRBJ2-1, with D tentatively TRBD1 (6 bases). The sequence came from a human donor in good health. Sequencing was done on a sample of CD8+ T cells from PBMCs. CDR3 bases: TGCAGTGCTAGGATCGGGCAGGGGCCCTACAATGAGCAGTTCTTC. Protein sequence: CSARIGQGPYNEQFF.